This T cell receptor beta chain was recorded in a study of blood T cells in healthy people across ages. Next came a second PCR, run for roughly 6 to 11 cycles, which used a sample-barcoded 5' primer along with a J-beta primer mix. With 12 random nucleotides, a template-switch adaptor tagged each individual cDNA molecule. TCRdb fed the 5' RACE reads into MiXCR, producing one record per CDR3 protein. The sample contains about 1.5 million distinct CDR3 sequences, 35% to 45% of which appear only once. Study-wide results and caveats: Roughly linear declines in TCR beta diversity per million T cells occurred with age. TCR beta diversity correlated strongly with naive T cell percentage.

Samples each had at least 5.5 micrograms of total RNA extracted. This clonotype was seen only a few times. Its antigen is as yet unknown. The V and J ends lost 6 bases and 0 bases, in that order; junction bases with no gene match: 3. This CDR3 is 15 amino acids long. The sequencing sample was made of blood. This clonotype originated in a woman aged 18-30 years in good health. The genes are TRBV12-3 or TRBV12-4 and TRBJ1-4, with 8 bases identical to TRBD1. CDR3 residues: CASRMTGATNEKLFF. The CDR3 DNA sequence: TGTGCCAGCAGGATGACAGGGGCAACTAATGAAAAACTGTTTTTT.